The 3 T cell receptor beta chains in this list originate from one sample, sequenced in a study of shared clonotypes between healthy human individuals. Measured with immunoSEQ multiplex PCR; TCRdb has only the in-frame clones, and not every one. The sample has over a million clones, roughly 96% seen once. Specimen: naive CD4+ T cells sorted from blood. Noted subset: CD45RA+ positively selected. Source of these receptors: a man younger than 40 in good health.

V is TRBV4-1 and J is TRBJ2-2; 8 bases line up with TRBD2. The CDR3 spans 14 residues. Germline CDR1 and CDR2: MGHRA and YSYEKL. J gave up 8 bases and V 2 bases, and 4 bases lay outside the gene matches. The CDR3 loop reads CASSQLSGAGELFF. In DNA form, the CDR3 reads TGCGCCAGCAGCCAACTTAGCGGGGCGGGGGAGCTGTTTTTT.

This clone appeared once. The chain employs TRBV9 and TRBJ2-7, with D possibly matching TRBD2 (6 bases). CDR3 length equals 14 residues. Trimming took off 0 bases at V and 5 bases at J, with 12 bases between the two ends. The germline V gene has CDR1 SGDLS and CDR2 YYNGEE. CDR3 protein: CASSVDSREDEQYF. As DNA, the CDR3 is TGTGCCAGCAGCGTAGATAGCAGGGAGGACGAGCAGTACTTC.

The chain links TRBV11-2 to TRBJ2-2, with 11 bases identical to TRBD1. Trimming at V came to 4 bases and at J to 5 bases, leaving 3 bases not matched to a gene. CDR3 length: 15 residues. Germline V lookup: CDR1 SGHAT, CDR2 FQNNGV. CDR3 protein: CASSWGTGGTGELFF. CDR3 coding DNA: TGTGCCAGCAGCTGGGGGACAGGGGGGACCGGGGAGCTGTTTTTT.